These T cell receptor beta chains were read from a single sample in a study of T cell clonotyping in hematopoietic cell transplantation. TCRdb's table, derived via immunoSEQ multiplex PCR, lists solely in-frame clones and lacks some. The sample has roughly 50,000 clones, around 86% seen once. Here the sequenced sample was peripheral blood mononuclear cells, taken before stem cell transplant. These receptors were collected from a man in his 60s with biphenotypic leukemia. Some clones in this sample may be carry-over from other donors' samples. Each CDR3 is given with its conserved first and last residue. Each record gives: J gene, V gene, clone size, D gene, CDR3 DNA, CDR3 protein. The D gene is left open where the match is weak. The size field is filled for only some rows; it gives once, few, many or a size class.

>TRBJ1-2|TRBV6-6|-|-
TGTGCCAGCTCCCCGAGATTGGGCTATGGCTACACCTTC
CASSPRLGYGYTF
>TRBJ1-5|TRBV5-6|-|-
TGTGCCAGCAGCTACTGGACTCTACGGACTCAGCCCCAGCATTTT
CASSYWTLRTQPQHF
>TRBJ2-7|TRBV28|few|-
TGTGCCAGCAGTTTAAAGGAGGACAGCTCCTACGAGCAGTACTTC
CASSLKEDSSYEQYF
>TRBJ2-2|TRBV30|-|-
TGTGCCTGGAGTAGGGGGGAGGTGGTAGGGGAGCTGTTTTTT
CAWSRGEVVGELFF
>TRBJ1-1|TRBV30|-|-
TGTGCCGGGGGACATCTGAACACTGAAGCTTTCTTT
CAGGHLNTEAFF
>TRBJ2-2|TRBV2|-|-
TGTGCCAGCAGAGAGCGTACGAACACCGGGGAGCTGTTTTTT
CASRERTNTGELFF
>TRBJ2-5|TRBV29-1|few|TRBD1
TGCAGCGTCCACCCTAGGACAGGCCAAGAGACCCAGTACTTC
CSVHPRTGQETQYF
>TRBJ2-1|TRBV20-1|-|-
TGCAGTGCTAGTGGACCTAATGAGCAGTTCTTC
CSASGPNEQFF
>TRBJ1-5|TRBV2|-|-
TGTGCCAGCAACGAAGGGGGGTATCAGCCCCAGCATTTT
CASNEGGYQPQHF
>TRBJ2-3|TRBV7-2|once|-
TGTGCCAGCAGCTCGGGGACCCGGGACGGGGGAAGGGATACGCAGTATTTT
CASSSGTRDGGRDTQYF
>TRBJ1-1|TRBV28|-|TRBD1
TGTGCCAGCTATCCAGGGGGCACTGAAGCTTTCTTT
CASYPGGTEAFF
>TRBJ1-1|TRBV28|-|-
TGTGCCAGCAGTTTTCAGGGAGGGTACACTGAAGCTTTCTTT
CASSFQGGYTEAFF
>TRBJ2-1|TRBV28|-|TRBD2
TGTGCCAGCAAGGACGGGGAGAGCGGGAGGGCCGATGAGCAGTTCTTC
CASKDGESGRADEQFF
>TRBJ2-7|TRBV28|-|-
TGTGCCAGCAGCCCACTTTGGGGGAGCTACGAGCAGTACTTC
CASSPLWGSYEQYF
>TRBJ2-3|TRBV19|-|-
TGTGCCAGTAGTACTAGTACAGGGTTGATAGATACGCAGTATTTT
CASSTSTGLIDTQYF
>TRBJ2-1|TRBV29-1|once|TRBD1
TGCAGCGTTGAAGCGCTAGCCGGGACAGGGTCGTTCGGGGAGCAGTTCTTC
CSVEALAGTGSFGEQFF
>TRBJ1-2|TRBV30|-|-
TGTGCCTGGGGTTTTTCGGGCTACGATGGCTACACCTTC
CAWGFSGYDGYTF
>TRBJ1-1|TRBV6-5|-|-
TGTGCCAGCAGGTACTCCAGGGAGAACACTGAAGCTTTCTTT
CASRYSRENTEAFF
>TRBJ2-7|TRBV9|-|-
TGTGCCAGCAGCCCAGGACTGAACGGTGCCTACGAGCAGTACTTC
CASSPGLNGAYEQYF
>TRBJ1-4|TRBV5-1|-|TRBD1
TGCGCCAGCAGCGGGGACAGCTTCGAAAAACTGTTTTTT
CASSGDSFEKLFF
>TRBJ1-4|TRBV9|few|TRBD1
TGTGCCAGCAGCGCTTTGACAGGGCGAGGGGAAAAACTGTTTTTT
CASSALTGRGEKLFF
>TRBJ2-3|TRBV7-2|-|-
TGTGCCAGCAGCTTAGGGGGCGGGCTGTATACGCAGTATTTT
CASSLGGGLYTQYF
>TRBJ1-2|TRBV28|-|TRBD1
TGTGCCAGCAGCCGCCCCCGGGACAGACACTATGGCTACACCTTC
CASSRPRDRHYGYTF
>TRBJ1-2|TRBV29-1|-|TRBD1
TGCAGCGCCGGACAGGGGTCAACTAACTATGGCTACACCTTC
CSAGQGSTNYGYTF
>TRBJ1-5|TRBV10-1|few|-
TGCGCCAGCAGGAAAAGGGAAAACAATCAGCCCCAGCATTTT
CASRKRENNQPQHF
>TRBJ2-3|TRBV9|once|-
TGTGCCAGCAGCGTAGACGGTACGCAGTATTTT
CASSVDGTQYF
>TRBJ2-7|TRBV7-8|-|-
TGTGCCAGCAGCTTAAGTGCGCCCCCGGAGGAGCAGTACTTC
CASSLSAPPEEQYF
>TRBJ1-4|TRBV2|few|-
TGTGCCAGCAGTGAACCGGGGGGTAAGAATGAAAAACTGTTTTTT
CASSEPGGKNEKLFF
>TRBJ2-2|TRBV27|-|-
TGTGCCTCGGGATCAATCGGGGAGCTGTTTTTT
CASGSIGELFF
>TRBJ2-7|TRBV19|-|TRBD2
TGTGCCAGTTCGAGGACTAGCGACGAGCAGTACTTC
CASSRTSDEQYF
>TRBJ2-5|TRBV28|-|TRBD2
TGTGCCAGCAGGGGACTAGCGGGAGGGGCCTCCTACCAAGAGACCCAGTACTTC
CASRGLAGGASYQETQYF
>TRBJ1-4|TRBV11-1|-|-
TGTGCCAGCAGCTCCCCCGGGACGGATGAAAAACTGTTTTTT
CASSSPGTDEKLFF
>TRBJ1-2|TRBV4-2|-|-
TGTGCCAGCAGCCAAGGGCGTCAGAACTATGGCTACACCTTC
CASSQGRQNYGYTF
>TRBJ2-2|TRBV5-1|-|TRBD2
TGCGCCAGCAGCTTGGGAGCGGGAGATGACACCGGGGAGCTGTTTTTT
CASSLGAGDDTGELFF
>TRBJ1-1|TRBV4-1|-|-
TGCGCCAGCAGCCAAGATACCGGGGGCGCGGACACTGAAGCTTTCTTT
CASSQDTGGADTEAFF
>TRBJ1-5|TRBV6-4|-|TRBD1
TGTGCCAGCAGTGACTATCCTCCGGACAGGGGGAATCAGCCCCAGCATTTT
CASSDYPPDRGNQPQHF
>TRBJ2-5|TRBV9|-|-
TGTGCCAGCAGCGTAGAAGGGGAGTCGGGGTACCAAGAGACCCAGTACTTC
CASSVEGESGYQETQYF